The 30 T cell receptor beta chains listed next were all sequenced from one sample in a study of follicular helper T cells after annual influenza vaccination. Sequenced by immunoSEQ multiplex PCR; TCRdb stores in-frame clones only, minus some. The data hold 1,200 or so clones, with about 77% observed a single time. Time point specified: 2015-2016 season, 7 days after influenza vaccination. Material: CXCR5+ CD38+ circulating T follicular helper cells from blood, obtained 7 days after influenza vaccination. Noted subset: circulating Tfh, non-naive CD4+CXCR5+PD-1+ (ICOS+CD38+ or ICOS-CD38-). These TCRs come from an adult who received the influenza vaccine.

The V call is TRBV4-2, the J call TRBJ2-7; 9 bases are a match to TRBD2. CDR3 length: 15 residues. Looked up from germline, CDR1 is LGHNA and CDR2 is YNFKEQ. Trimming cost V 1 base and J 3 bases; bases outside gene matches: 4. Here the CDR3 reads CASSQAAGGNYEQYF. The CDR3 DNA sequence: TGTGCCAGCAGCCAAGCAGCGGGGGGAAACTACGAGCAGTACTTC.

The rearrangement uses TRBV6-1 and TRBJ2-3, with 12 positions matching TRBD2. The CDR3 spans 15 residues. In germline, CDR1 is MNHNS, CDR2 SASEGT. V shed 2 bases and J 4 bases; nucleotides not matched to a gene: 1. In DNA, the CDR3 is TGTGCCAGCAGTGAACTAGCGGGGGGGCCAGATACGCAGTATTTT. Residues: CASSELAGGPDTQYF.

This chain links TRBV28 with TRBJ1-3; possible D gene TRBD1, 6 bases. This CDR3 has 15 residues. The V and J ends lost 3 bases and 4 bases respectively, with 13 bases between them. Germline V CDR1 and CDR2: MDHEN, SYDVKM. CDR3 loop: CASSFGGRVGNTIYF. The CDR3 DNA sequence: TGTGCCAGCAGTTTCGGGGGGCGGGTCGGAAACACCATATATTTT.

This clone was detected only once. V is TRBV13 and J is TRBJ2-1; the match to TRBD2 covers 10 bases. The CDR3 length is 19 residues. V lost 4 bases to trimming and J lost 6 bases; unmatched junction nucleotides: 18. The germline gives CDR1 PRHDT, CDR2 FYEKMQ (reference sequence). CDR3 nucleotides: TGTGCCAGCAGCTCAATAGTAGCCCCCGAGGCTAGCGGGAGCAATGAGCAGTTCTTC. It yields the protein CASSSIVAPEASGSNEQFF.

This chain links TRBV7-8 with TRBJ1-2; D perhaps matches TRBD1 (6 bases). The V end lost 0 bases, the J end lost 5 bases, and 10 bases lay between the germline ends. CDR1 and CDR2 (germline): SGHVS, FQNEAQ. The CDR3 has 14 residues. The CDR3: CASSLAGQFYGYTF. CDR3 nucleotides: TGTGCCAGCAGCTTAGCCGGACAGTTTTATGGCTACACCTTC.

The rearrangement links TRBV5-5 to TRBJ1-2, with 7 bases aligning to TRBD1. Germline values: CDR1 SGHKS, CDR2 YYEKEE (reference sequence). The length of the CDR3 is 14 residues. The junction had 6 bases not matched to a gene; V was cut back by 5 bases and J by 2 bases. The CDR3 DNA is TGTGCCAGCAGAGGTGGACAGGAGAACTATGGCTACACCTTC. It translates to CASRGGQENYGYTF.

This clone was counted only a few times. The rearrangement joins TRBV5-1 to TRBJ2-7, with D hard to call. Germline V gene data show CDR1 as SGHRS and CDR2 as YFSETQ. The CDR3 totals 13 residues. CDR3 region: CLPNYVGMYEQYF. CDR3 in DNA: TGCCTCCCCAATTACGTGGGGATGTACGAGCAGTACTTC.

This clone was seen a single time. The chain is built from TRBV10-3 and TRBJ2-1, with 14 bases identical to TRBD2. V lost 0 bases, J lost 10 bases, and 14 bases stayed unmatched. Germline loops: CDR1 ENHRY, CDR2 SYGVKD. The CDR3 totals 19 residues. CDR3 sequence reads: CAISESRGLAGGTRPEQFF. The DNA of the CDR3 is TGTGCCATCAGTGAGTCGCGAGGACTAGCGGGGGGTACCCGCCCGGAGCAGTTCTTC.

For the CDR3, the DNA is TGTGCCAGCAGCTTCCGGGGAGCAGATACGCAGTATTTT. Protein product: CASSFRGADTQYF. This chain uses TRBV9 with TRBJ2-3; possibly TRBD2 for D (5 bases). Germline CDR1 and CDR2: SGDLS and YYNGEE. V lost 4 bases, J lost 4 bases, and 10 bases lay in between. This CDR3 is built from 13 residues.

CDR3 sequence: CASSLSPGGIGVYGYTF. The CDR3 DNA is TGTGCCAGCAGTTTATCGCCAGGGGGAATCGGGGTTTATGGCTACACCTTC. The chain recombines TRBV27 with TRBJ1-2, with TRBD1 matching over 7 bases. The junction had 12 bases not matched to a gene; V was cut back by 0 bases and J by 5 bases. CDR3 size: 17 residues. The germline gives CDR1 MNHEY, CDR2 SMNVEV (reference sequence).

The rearrangement links TRBV7-2 to TRBJ2-5, with a possible D match to TRBD1 (6 bases). Germline assignment: CDR1 SGHTA and CDR2 FQGNSA. V was trimmed by 0 bases and J by 3 bases, leaving 11 bases between them. This CDR3 comprises 15 residues. The CDR3 sequence: CASSLAADRKETQYF. The DNA for the CDR3 is TGTGCCAGCAGCTTAGCGGCGGACAGAAAAGAGACCCAGTACTTC.

The rearrangement links TRBV30 to TRBJ2-4; D is unresolved. CDR1 GTSNPN and CDR2 SVGIG come from the germline V gene (reference sequence). This CDR3 has 13 amino acids. V was shortened by 5 bases and J by 0 bases, with 8 bases between the two germline ends. The CDR3 DNA sequence: TGTGCCTGGTCAGGCGTAGCCAAAAACATTCAGTACTTC. This codes for CAWSGVAKNIQYF.

This clone was seen more than once but under ten times. The chain combines TRBV19 with TRBJ2-7, with 10 bases lining up with TRBD1. The V and J ends lost 5 bases and 6 bases, in that order; junction bases with no gene match: 7. The CDR3 is 14 amino acids. The germline V gene encodes CDR1 LNHDA and CDR2 SQIVND (reference sequence). The CDR3 nucleotides read TGTGCCAGTAGTCTTTCGGGACAGGGGCCCGAGCAGTACTTC. This gives the protein CASSLSGQGPEQYF.

V is TRBV7-2 and J is TRBJ2-3; 7 nucleotides align to TRBD1. The CDR3 runs to 14 residues. The trim removed 5 bases at V and 2 bases at J, leaving 4 bases unmatched. Germline values: CDR1 SGHTA, CDR2 FQGNSA. The CDR3 coding sequence is TGTGCCAGCAGCCCGGGACAGCTCACAGATACGCAGTATTTT. Translated, it gives CASSPGQLTDTQYF.

The chain couples TRBV7-2 to TRBJ2-7, with D possibly TRBD1 on 7 matching bases. Per germline, CDR1 SGHTA and CDR2 FQGNSA. This CDR3 region has 13 residues. The germline V and J ends were trimmed by 5 bases and 6 bases, with 14 bases remaining between them. The CDR3 DNA reads TGTGCCAGCAGCCGAAACAGGGGAGGCGAGCAGTACTTC. This gives the protein CASSRNRGGEQYF.

The V call is TRBV28, the J call TRBJ1-1; TRBD1 agrees at 7 bases. Germline loops: CDR1 MDHEN, CDR2 SYDVKM. With V trimmed by 5 bases and J by 0 bases, 9 bases remained unmatched. The CDR3 covers 16 residues. For the CDR3, the DNA is TGTGCCAGCAGTACTGCGGGACAGATGTTGAACACTGAAGCTTTCTTT. It is translated as CASSTAGQMLNTEAFF.

The chain is built from TRBV2 and TRBJ2-1, with 12 positions matching TRBD1. Germline loops: CDR1 SNHLY, CDR2 FYNNEI. This CDR3 region has 15 residues. J gave up 8 bases and V 6 bases, and 8 bases lay outside the gene matches. Here the CDR3 DNA reads TGTGCCAGCAGCGCGGGACAGGGGGCGTTCGATGAGCAGTTCTTC. It translates to CASSAGQGAFDEQFF.

The V gene is TRBV2, the J gene TRBJ2-3; possibly TRBD2 for D (6 bases). V shed 7 bases and J shed 8 bases, with 16 bases lying between them. Germline CDR1 and CDR2: SNHLY and FYNNEI. The CDR3 runs 13 residues. CDR3 sequence (DNA): TGTGCCAGCAAGGGCGGGGAAGGTGGTACGCAGTATTTT. It yields the protein CASKGGEGGTQYF.

The rearrangement uses TRBV19 and TRBJ2-7, with 7 bases identical to TRBD1. Germline loops: CDR1 LNHDA, CDR2 SQIVND (reference sequence). The CDR3 spans 12 residues. The V gene end was trimmed by 4 bases and the J gene end by 4 bases; junction bases not matched to a gene: 1. The CDR3 coding sequence is TGTGCCAGTAGTAACAGGGGTTACGAGCAGTACTTC. It specifies CASSNRGYEQYF.

The chain uses TRBV7-9 and TRBJ2-3; D is unresolved. The CDR3 sequence is 11 residues long. Germline CDR1 reads SEHNR; CDR2 reads FQNEAQ (reference sequence). CDR3 residues: CATGGTDTQYF. In DNA, the CDR3 is TGTGCTACGGGCGGCACAGATACGCAGTATTTT.

The chain employs TRBV27 and TRBJ2-4; no definite D call. The CDR3 is made up of 12 amino acids. V dropped 9 bases and J dropped 2 bases, with 8 bases sitting between them. In germline, CDR1 is MNHEY, CDR2 SMNVEV (reference sequence). CDR3 sequence reads: CASGGSKNIQYF. CDR3 sequence (DNA): TGTGCCAGTGGCGGATCCAAAAACATTCAGTACTTC.

This chain joins TRBV19 and TRBJ1-5, with D possibly being TRBD1 (5 bases). This CDR3 region has 16 residues. V lost 4 bases, J lost 0 bases, and 13 bases lay in between. Germline V gene sequence: CDR1 LNHDA, CDR2 SQIVND (reference sequence). CDR3 in amino acids: CASSTGAAHSNQPQHF. The CDR3 DNA reads as TGTGCCAGTAGTACCGGGGCTGCCCATAGCAATCAGCCCCAGCATTTT.

V and J are TRBV29-1 and TRBJ1-1; D gene unclear. Trimming shortened V by 5 bases and J by 6 bases, and 13 bases separated the two germline ends. CDR3 length: 12 amino acids. CDR1 and CDR2 from the germline V gene are SQVTM and ANQGSEA. The CDR3 DNA follows: TGCAGCGTTTCCGATGGAGGTGCTGAAGCTTTCTTT. As protein: CSVSDGGAEAFF.

This chain's CDR3 is CASSYANYEQYF. The CDR3 DNA follows: TGTGCCAGCAGTTACGCCAACTACGAGCAGTACTTC. V and J are TRBV6-5 and TRBJ2-7; no firm D call. CDR3 length equals 12 residues. The V gene's germline CDR1 is MNHEY and CDR2 SVGAGI. The ends were cut back, 2 bases at V and 3 bases at J, with 5 bases in the middle.

The genes are TRBV4-1 and TRBJ1-3, with TRBD1 matching 12 bases. V gave up 4 bases and J gave up 3 bases; unmatched junction bases: 10. CDR3 size: 18 residues. Per the germline V gene, CDR1 is MGHRA and CDR2 is YSYEKL. CDR3 in DNA: TGCGCCAGCAGCCCAGGGGAGGGACAGGGGGCCTTTGGAAACACCATATATTTT. Amino acid sequence: CASSPGEGQGAFGNTIYF.

The genes are TRBV2 and TRBJ2-3; D unresolved. Per the germline V gene, CDR1 is SNHLY and CDR2 is FYNNEI. Trimming took off 6 bases at V and 2 bases at J, with 6 bases between the two ends. The CDR3 loop spans 12 amino acids. The DNA for the CDR3 is TGTGCCAGCAGCCCAGACACAGATACGCAGTATTTT. It yields the protein CASSPDTDTQYF.

The chain is built from TRBV4-2 and TRBJ2-3, with 13 positions matching TRBD2. Germline CDR1 LGHNA, CDR2 YNFKEQ. This CDR3 region has 16 residues. Trimming cost V 0 bases and J 6 bases; bases outside gene matches: 3. CDR3 region: CASSQELAGGPDTQYF. Here the CDR3 DNA reads TGTGCCAGCAGCCAAGAACTAGCGGGGGGGCCTGATACGCAGTATTTT.

This chain links TRBV27 with TRBJ2-5, with 10 bases lining up with TRBD2. Germline V gene data show CDR1 as MNHEY and CDR2 as SMNVEV (reference sequence). With V trimmed by 5 bases and J by 5 bases, 11 bases remained unmatched. The CDR3 has 16 amino acids. CDR3 amino acids: CASSARLAGLRETQYF. The CDR3 bases are TGTGCCAGCAGTGCCCGACTAGCGGGTCTACGGGAGACCCAGTACTTC.

CDR3 loop: CASSLGLRDSLSYGYTF. The CDR3, as DNA: TGTGCCAGCAGCTTGGGGTTGCGGGACAGCCTCTCCTATGGCTACACCTTC. V is TRBV5-4 and J is TRBJ1-2; TRBD1 matches 7 bases. Germline CDR1 reads SGHNT; CDR2 reads YYREEE (reference sequence). The CDR3 runs to 17 residues. J lost 4 bases, V lost 0 bases, and 12 bases had no gene match.

This rearrangement joins TRBV19 to TRBJ2-1; D may match TRBD1 or TRBD2 (5 bases each). CDR1 is LNHDA and CDR2 is SQIVND in the germline V gene (reference sequence). The CDR3 has 15 amino acids. V was shortened by 6 bases and J by 1 base, with 13 bases between the two germline ends. As DNA, the CDR3 is TGTGCCAGTAGACCCGGGACGCGTTCCTACAATGAGCAGTTCTTC. Protein: CASRPGTRSYNEQFF.